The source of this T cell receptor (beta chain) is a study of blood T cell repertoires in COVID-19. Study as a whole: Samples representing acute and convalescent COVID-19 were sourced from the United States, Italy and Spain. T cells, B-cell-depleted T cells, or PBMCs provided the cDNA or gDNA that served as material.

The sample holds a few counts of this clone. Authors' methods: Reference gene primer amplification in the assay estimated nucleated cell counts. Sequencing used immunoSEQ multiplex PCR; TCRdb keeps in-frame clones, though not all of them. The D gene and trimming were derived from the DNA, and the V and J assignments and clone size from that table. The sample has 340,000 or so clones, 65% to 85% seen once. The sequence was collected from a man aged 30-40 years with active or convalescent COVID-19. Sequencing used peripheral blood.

CDR3 loop: CASSSGGRAAEAFF. As DNA, the CDR3 is TGTGCCAGCAGCTCAGGGGGCAGGGCGGCTGAAGCTTTCTTT. The V and J genes are TRBV11-3 and TRBJ1-1, with TRBD1 matching over 8 bases. V shed 4 bases, J shed 6 bases, and the junction held 7 bases outside the gene matches. The germline gives CDR1 SGHNT, CDR2 YENEEA. CDR3 size: 14 residues.